The present T cell receptor beta chain was sequenced within a study of T cells in Graves' hyperthyroidism and ophthalmopathy. Overall study context: At the time of initial diagnosis and before any treatment, peripheral blood was collected.

PBMCs stemmed from about 9.7 ml fresh peripheral blood. The study, taken as a whole, reports: A model of 13 V-J features distinguished ophthalmopathy from stable hyperthyroidism. The model made its ophthalmopathy prediction, and onset followed a median roughly six months later.

RNA transcripts provided the source from which TCR beta CDR3 regions were amplified. Primed by the HTBI set, a first-round RT-PCR was run on the TCR CDR3. TCRdb fed the multiplex PCR reads into MiXCR, producing one record per CDR3 protein. Among approximately 400,000 distinct CDR3 sequences listed, approximately 14% were seen once. About this clonotype: As yet, its antigen is unknown.

Sequenced input: blood. This receptor was taken from a woman aged 25 to 39 with Graves' ophthalmopathy.

The CDR3 nucleotides are TGTGCCAGCAGCTCCCGGTTGACTGACACTGAAGCTTTCTTT. As protein: CASSSRLTDTEAFF. V is TRBV9 and J is TRBJ1-1; D gene unclear. The V end was cut by 4 bases, the J end by 3 bases, with 13 bases between. The CDR3 consists of 14 residues. CDR1 SGDLS and CDR2 YYNGEE come from the germline V gene.